The source of this TCR beta chain is a study of shared clonotypes between healthy human individuals. The table came from immunoSEQ multiplex PCR; TCRdb's copy has only in-frame clones and leaves some out. Among over 2 million clones listed, roughly 95% were seen once. Germline CDR1 is KGHSH and CDR2 is LQKENI. V was pared by 2 bases and J by 1 base, with 8 bases between. This CDR3 spans 14 amino acids. The gene calls are TRBV18 and TRBJ2-5; D is ambiguous. The receptor was derived from a man aged 18-30 years in good health. The sequencing input was naive CD4+ T cells sorted from blood. Subset: CD45RA+ positively selected. For the CDR3, the DNA is TGTGCCAGCTCACCATTTAACGGCCAAGAGACCCAGTACTTC. It codes for CASSPFNGQETQYF.